This record concerns one T cell receptor beta chain sequence. The source of the sample is a study of shared T cell receptors in the human thymus. The V segment lost 7 bases and the J segment 6 bases; nucleotides outside the gene matches: 13. Germline-derived CDR1 and CDR2 are LGHNT and FRNRAP. This CDR3 comprises 16 residues. Sequencing was performed with immunoSEQ multiplex PCR; in TCRdb, only in-frame clones are kept and a portion is missing. Among 650,000 to 950,000 clones, approximately 85% were seen once, and the ten largest hold over 0.008%. These records were also assigned to another study, of human thymus T cells. That study adds: Donor material was obtained from healthy Finnish infants undergoing corrective surgery for congenital heart defects. The study used thymus tissue resected during corrective heart surgery. Related reports documented highly overlapping thymic repertoires among unrelated individuals.

The sample was thymocytes. This TCR derives from a girl in the first two years of life with a congenital heart defect. The chain has TRBV12-5 and TRBJ2-3; 10 nucleotides match TRBD2. The CDR3 sequence: CASASGLAGARDTQYF. DNA for the CDR3: TGTGCTAGTGCCTCGGGGCTAGCGGGGGCGAGGGATACGCAGTATTTT.